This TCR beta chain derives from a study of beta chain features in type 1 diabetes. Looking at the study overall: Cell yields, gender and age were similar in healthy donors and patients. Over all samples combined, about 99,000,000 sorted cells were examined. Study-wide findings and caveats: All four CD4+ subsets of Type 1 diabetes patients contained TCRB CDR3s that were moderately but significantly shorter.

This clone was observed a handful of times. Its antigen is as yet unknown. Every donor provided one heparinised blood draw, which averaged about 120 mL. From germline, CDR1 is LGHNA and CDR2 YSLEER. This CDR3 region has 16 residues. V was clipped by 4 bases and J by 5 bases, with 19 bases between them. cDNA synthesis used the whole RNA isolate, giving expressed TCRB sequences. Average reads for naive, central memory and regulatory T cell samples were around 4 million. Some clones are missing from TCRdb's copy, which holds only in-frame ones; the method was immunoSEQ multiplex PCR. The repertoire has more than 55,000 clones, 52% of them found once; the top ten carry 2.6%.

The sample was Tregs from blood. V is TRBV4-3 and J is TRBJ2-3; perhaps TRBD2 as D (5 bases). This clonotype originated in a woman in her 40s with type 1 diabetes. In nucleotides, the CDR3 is TGCGCCAGCAGCCTGGGTGACATCGGTCGGGGAGATACGCAGTATTTT. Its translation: CASSLGDIGRGDTQYF.